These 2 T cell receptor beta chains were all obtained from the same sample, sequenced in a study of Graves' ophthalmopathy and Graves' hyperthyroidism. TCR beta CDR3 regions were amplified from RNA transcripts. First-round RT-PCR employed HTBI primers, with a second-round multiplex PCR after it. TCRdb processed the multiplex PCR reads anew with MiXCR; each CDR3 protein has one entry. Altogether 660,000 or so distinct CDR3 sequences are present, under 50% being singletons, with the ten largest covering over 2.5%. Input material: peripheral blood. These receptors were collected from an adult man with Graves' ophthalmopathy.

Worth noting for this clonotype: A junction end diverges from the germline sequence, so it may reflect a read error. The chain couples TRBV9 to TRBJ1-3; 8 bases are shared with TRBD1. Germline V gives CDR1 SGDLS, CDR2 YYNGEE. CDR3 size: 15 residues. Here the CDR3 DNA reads TGTGCCAACAGCGAGAGGACAGGGCCTGGAAGCACCATATATTTT. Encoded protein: CANSERTGPGSTIYF.

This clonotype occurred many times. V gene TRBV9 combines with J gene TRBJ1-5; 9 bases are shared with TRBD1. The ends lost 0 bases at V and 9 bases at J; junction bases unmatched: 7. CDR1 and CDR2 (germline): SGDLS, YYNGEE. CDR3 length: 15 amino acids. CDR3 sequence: CASSVEPDRGAPQHF. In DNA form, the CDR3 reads TGTGCCAGCAGCGTAGAACCGGACAGGGGCGCGCCCCAGCATTTT.